A selection of T cell receptor beta chains follows, all from one sample in a study of CD8 T cells in ankylosing spondylitis. TCRdb passed the 5' RACE reads through MiXCR, listing each CDR3 protein once. The data hold roughly 250,000 distinct CDR3 sequences, with roughly 8.6% observed a single time. Sequences were obtained from blood, either unsorted or a sorted T cell fraction (not recorded which). The origin of the receptors is a male donor with ankylosing spondylitis or in good health (not recorded which). Each CDR3 is given with its conserved first and last residue. Fields, in order: J gene, D gene, clone size, V gene, CDR3 DNA, CDR3 protein. D genes are given only for firm matches. Rows may omit the clone size; those that give it use once, few, many or a size class.

J: TRBJ2-7; D: .; size: many; V: TRBV6-5; DNA: TGTGCCAGCAGTTACTCGACCGGACCCGTCGAGAACGAGCAGTACTTC; CDR3: CASSYSTGPVENEQYF
J: TRBJ2-3; D: .; size: many; V: TRBV20-1; DNA: TGCAGTGCTTACAGCACAGATACGCAGTATTTT; CDR3: CSAYSTDTQYF
J: TRBJ2-7; D: TRBD1; size: many; V: TRBV20-1; DNA: TGCAGTGCTACCAGGACAGGGGAGTCCTACGAGCAGTACTTC; CDR3: CSATRTGESYEQYF
J: TRBJ2-3; D: TRBD2; size: many; V: TRBV6-5; DNA: TGTGCCAGCAGTTACGGGGGGGCAGATACGCAGTATTTT; CDR3: CASSYGGADTQYF
J: TRBJ1-5; D: TRBD1; size: .; V: TRBV30; DNA: TGTGCCTGGAGTGGGGGGACAGCAAAGCCCCAGCATTTT; CDR3: CAWSGGTAKPQHF
J: TRBJ1-2; D: .; size: many; V: TRBV7-9; DNA: TGTGCCAGCAGCTCCGACCGGGCCCAAGGCCTCTATGGCTACACCTTC; CDR3: CASSSDRAQGLYGYTF
J: TRBJ1-4; D: TRBD1; size: few; V: TRBV12-3/TRBV12-4; DNA: TGTGCCAGCAGTCGGGGACAGGCAACTAATGAAAAACTGTTTTTT; CDR3: CASSRGQATNEKLFF
J: TRBJ2-7; D: .; size: .; V: TRBV30; DNA: TGTGCCTGGACAACCGGGACCACATACGAGCAGTACTTC; CDR3: CAWTTGTTYEQYF
J: TRBJ2-1; D: .; size: .; V: TRBV2; DNA: TGTGCCAGCGTAAACCCGAACGGGAATGAGCAGTTCTTC; CDR3: CASVNPNGNEQFF
J: TRBJ1-2; D: TRBD1; size: many; V: TRBV12-3/TRBV12-4; DNA: TGTGCCAGCAGTTTAGCGGGACAGGGGAGAGCCTATGGCTACACCTTC; CDR3: CASSLAGQGRAYGYTF
J: TRBJ2-6; D: .; size: many; V: TRBV19; DNA: TGTGCCAGTAAAGGGCCCTTAGAAGCTGGGGCCAACGTCCTGACTTTC; CDR3: CASKGPLEAGANVLTF
J: TRBJ1-5; D: TRBD1; size: .; V: TRBV19; DNA: TGTGCCAGTAGTATCAGGACAGGGGGAAACCAGCCCCAGCATTTT; CDR3: CASSIRTGGNQPQHF
J: TRBJ2-7; D: .; size: .; V: TRBV7-2; DNA: TGTGCCAGCAGCTTTCCTTCTGGCTACGAGCAGTACTTC; CDR3: CASSFPSGYEQYF
J: TRBJ2-1; D: TRBD2; size: many; V: TRBV6-5; DNA: TGTGCCAGCAGTTACTTCGGGACTAGCGGGATGTACAATGAGCAGTTCTTC; CDR3: CASSYFGTSGMYNEQFF
J: TRBJ1-2; D: .; size: .; V: TRBV6-1; DNA: TGTGCCAGCAAGGGGTCAGGTGACTATGGCTACACCTTC; CDR3: CASKGSGDYGYTF
J: TRBJ1-1; D: .; size: few; V: TRBV18; DNA: TGTGCCAGCTCACCGACGGGGTTGAACACTGAAGCTTTCTTT; CDR3: CASSPTGLNTEAFF
J: TRBJ2-1; D: TRBD2; size: .; V: TRBV7-3; DNA: TGTGCCAGCAGCATTAGCGGGGGGGCCTTCAATGAGCAGTTCTTC; CDR3: CASSISGGAFNEQFF
J: TRBJ2-5; D: .; size: many; V: TRBV14; DNA: TGTGCCAGCAGCCTAAGGGCTCAAGAGACCCAGTACTTC; CDR3: CASSLRAQETQYF
J: TRBJ1-3; D: .; size: many; V: TRBV4-2; DNA: TGTGCCAGCAGCCGGGGACTCCAGGGAAACACCATATATTTT; CDR3: CASSRGLQGNTIYF
J: TRBJ2-1; D: TRBD2; size: many; V: TRBV7-3; DNA: TGTGCCAGCAGCCCCGGGACTAGCGGTTACAATGAGCAGTTCTTC; CDR3: CASSPGTSGYNEQFF
J: TRBJ2-5; D: .; size: .; V: TRBV20-1; DNA: TGCAGTGCTAGAATGGCCGCCGCGGAGACCCAGTACTTC; CDR3: CSARMAAAETQYF
J: TRBJ2-1; D: .; size: many; V: TRBV7-2; DNA: TGTGCCAGCAGCTTGGACCAATTAAATGAGCAGTTCTTC; CDR3: CASSLDQLNEQFF
J: TRBJ1-2; D: .; size: many; V: TRBV29-1; DNA: TGCAGCGTTGAAGATAGGTGGGACACCTATGGCTACACCTTC; CDR3: CSVEDRWDTYGYTF
J: TRBJ1-2; D: .; size: many; V: TRBV19; DNA: TGTGCCAGTAGTATCACGGGACGGACGAACTATGGCTACACCTTC; CDR3: CASSITGRTNYGYTF
J: TRBJ1-5; D: .; size: many; V: TRBV20-1; DNA: TGCAGTGCTAGTGGGGGGCGGAATCAGCCCCAGCATTTT; CDR3: CSASGGRNQPQHF
J: TRBJ1-5; D: .; size: .; V: TRBV24-1; DNA: TGTGCCACCAGTGATTCAGGGGTTTATAGCAATCAGCCCCAGCATTTT; CDR3: CATSDSGVYSNQPQHF
J: TRBJ1-2; D: TRBD1; size: many; V: TRBV6-5; DNA: TGTGCCAGCAGTTACGACCTCTGGACAGGGGATGGCTACACCTTC; CDR3: CASSYDLWTGDGYTF
J: TRBJ2-1; D: TRBD2; size: many; V: TRBV11-3; DNA: TGTGCCAGCAGCTTTAGCGGGAGTGTAGTAACTGAGCAGTTCTTC; CDR3: CASSFSGSVVTEQFF
J: TRBJ2-2; D: TRBD2; size: .; V: TRBV10-3; DNA: TGTGCCATCAGTGAGAGAAGCGGGAGTGCCGGGGAGCTGTTTTTT; CDR3: CAISERSGSAGELFF
J: TRBJ1-1; D: .; size: .; V: TRBV7-9; DNA: TGTGCCAGCAGCCCAGGTTTGGGCACTGAAGCTTTCTTT; CDR3: CASSPGLGTEAFF
J: TRBJ1-1; D: .; size: few; V: TRBV20-1; DNA: TGCAGTGCTAGCTTTAACATGAACACTGAAGCTTTCTTT; CDR3: CSASFNMNTEAFF
J: TRBJ2-7; D: TRBD2; size: many; V: TRBV6-5; DNA: TGTGCCAGCAGGACTAGCCCCCTCGAGCAGTACTTC; CDR3: CASRTSPLEQYF
J: TRBJ2-5; D: TRBD1; size: .; V: TRBV3-1; DNA: TGTGCCAGCAGCCAAGGAGGGGGCGCCCAGGAGACCCGGTACTTC; CDR3: CASSQGGGAQETRYF